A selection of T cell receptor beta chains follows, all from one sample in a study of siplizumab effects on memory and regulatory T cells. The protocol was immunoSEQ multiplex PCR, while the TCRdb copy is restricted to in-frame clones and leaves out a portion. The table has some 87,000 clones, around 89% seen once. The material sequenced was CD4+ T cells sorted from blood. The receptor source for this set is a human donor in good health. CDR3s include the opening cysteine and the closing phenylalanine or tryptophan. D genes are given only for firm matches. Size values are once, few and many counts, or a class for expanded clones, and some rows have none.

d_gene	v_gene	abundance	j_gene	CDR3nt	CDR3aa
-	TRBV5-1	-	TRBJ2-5	TGCGCCAGCAGCTCGGCGGAGACCCAGTACTTC	CASSSAETQYF
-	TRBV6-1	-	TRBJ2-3	TGTGCCACCTTAGAGGCGGGGCCCACAGATACGCAGTATTTT	CATLEAGPTDTQYF
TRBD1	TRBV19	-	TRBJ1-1	TGTGCCAGTAGTACTTTCCGGACAGGGACGACTGAAGCTTTCTTT	CASSTFRTGTTEAFF
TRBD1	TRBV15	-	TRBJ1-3	TGTGCCACCAGCAGGACAGGGGATGTGGGAAACACCATATATTTT	CATSRTGDVGNTIYF
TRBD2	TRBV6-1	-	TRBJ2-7	TGTGCCAGCTTCAGCGGGAGCACGACTTCCTACGAGCAGTACTTC	CASFSGSTTSYEQYF
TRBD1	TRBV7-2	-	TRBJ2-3	TGTGCCAGCAGCTCTAGGGGGACAGGGAGCACAGATACGCAGTATTTT	CASSSRGTGSTDTQYF
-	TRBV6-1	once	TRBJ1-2	TGTGCCAGCAGTGAAAGCGGCAGGGGCCACTATGGCTACACCTTC	CASSESGRGHYGYTF
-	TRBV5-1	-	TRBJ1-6	TGCGCCAGCAGCTTGGATATGCGGGGCACCTATAATTCACCCCTCCACTTT	CASSLDMRGTYNSPLHF
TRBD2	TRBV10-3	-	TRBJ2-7	TGTGCCATCAGTGATGGGACTAGCGGAGCCTACGAGCAGTACTTC	CAISDGTSGAYEQYF
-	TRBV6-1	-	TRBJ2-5	TGTGCCAGCAGTGAACCGGGACCCCAAGAGACCCAGTACTTC	CASSEPGPQETQYF
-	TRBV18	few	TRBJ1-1	TGTGCCAGCTCACCGACTAACACTGAAGCTTTCTTT	CASSPTNTEAFF
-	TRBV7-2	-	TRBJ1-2	TGTGCCAGCAGCTTAGGTCCCGTGAACACCTTC	CASSLGPVNTF
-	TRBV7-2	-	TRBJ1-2	TGTGCCAGCAGCTCGGGGACGGGTAATGGGGGCTACACCTTC	CASSSGTGNGGYTF
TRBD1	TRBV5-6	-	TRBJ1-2	TGTGCCAGCAGCTTAGTGACAACAGGGGGGGATGGCTACACCTTC	CASSLVTTGGDGYTF
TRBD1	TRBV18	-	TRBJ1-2	TGTGCCAGCTCACCCGGACAGGGGAGATACTATGGCTACACCTTC	CASSPGQGRYYGYTF
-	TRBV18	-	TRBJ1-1	TGTGCCAGCTCACCCGGGACGGTTATTATGAACACTGAAGCTTTCTTT	CASSPGTVIMNTEAFF
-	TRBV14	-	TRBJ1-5	TGTGCCAGCAGCCTCGGAGGAGGGTTCAATCAGCCCCAGCATTTT	CASSLGGGFNQPQHF
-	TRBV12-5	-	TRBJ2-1	TGTGCTAGTGGCCCCCCGGGAGGGGGCCACAATGAGCAGTTCTTC	CASGPPGGGHNEQFF
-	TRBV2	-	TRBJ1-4	TGTGCCAGCAGGAGAACAGGACAAAATGAAAAACTGTTTTTT	CASRRTGQNEKLFF
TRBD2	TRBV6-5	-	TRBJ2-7	TGTGCCAGCAGGAGTAGCGGGGTACCGACCTACGAGCAGTACTTC	CASRSSGVPTYEQYF
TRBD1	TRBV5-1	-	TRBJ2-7	TGCGCCAGCGCCGTCGGGGACAGGGGGCACGAGCAGTACTTC	CASAVGDRGHEQYF
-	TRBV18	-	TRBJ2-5	TGTGCCAGCTCAGCCCGGACTACACACAAGGCCCAAGAGACCCAGTACTTC	CASSARTTHKAQETQYF
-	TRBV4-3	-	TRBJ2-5	TGCGCCAGCAGCCAATTAGGGCTGATCCAAGAGACCCAGTACTTC	CASSQLGLIQETQYF
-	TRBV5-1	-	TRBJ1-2	TGCGCCAGCAGCTGGGGGATACTCGGGGAAGATGGCTACACCTTC	CASSWGILGEDGYTF
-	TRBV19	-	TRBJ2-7	TGTGCCAGTAGACGGGCCAGCGGGCCCTACGAGCAGTACTTC	CASRRASGPYEQYF
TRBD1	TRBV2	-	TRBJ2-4	TGTGCCAGCAGCAGACAGGGGTCCCTCCCTTTAGCCAAAAACATTCAGTACTTC	CASSRQGSLPLAKNIQYF
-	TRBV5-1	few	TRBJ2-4	TGCGCCAGCAGCTTGGACAGGGTCGGGGGAAACATTCAGTACTTC	CASSLDRVGGNIQYF
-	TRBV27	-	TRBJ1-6	TGTGCCAGCAGTTTGGGGCGCTATAATTCACCCCTCCACTTT	CASSLGRYNSPLHF
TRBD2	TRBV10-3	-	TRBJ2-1	TGTGCCATCAGCCCCGGGACTAGCGGGAGGGGCAATGAGCAGTTCTTC	CAISPGTSGRGNEQFF
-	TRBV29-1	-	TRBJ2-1	TGCAGCGTTGAGGAGGGGAATGAGCAGTTCTTC	CSVEEGNEQFF
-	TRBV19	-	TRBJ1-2	TGTGCCAGTACTCCCTCCTGGGCAGGGGAGGACTATGGCTACACCTTC	CASTPSWAGEDYGYTF
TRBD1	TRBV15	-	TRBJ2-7	TGTGCCACCAGCAGATTTCTCCCCGGGACAGGGGGGCTAGCGGAGTCCTACGAGCAGTACTTC	CATSRFLPGTGGLAESYEQYF
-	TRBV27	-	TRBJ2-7	TGTGCCAGCAGTTCAATGAGCAGGGGGGCAAGACACGAGCAGTACTTC	CASSSMSRGARHEQYF
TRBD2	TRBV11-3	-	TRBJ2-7	TGTGCCAGCAGCCAAGAAGCGGGAGGCCGTTTCTACGAGCAGTACTTC	CASSQEAGGRFYEQYF
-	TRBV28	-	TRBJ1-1	TGTGCCAGCAGTTTTGCGGAGCCCAGGGCTTTCTTT	CASSFAEPRAFF
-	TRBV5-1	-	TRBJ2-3	TGCGCCAGCAGCTCTCTGACAGGTTCGAGCACAGATACGCAGTATTTT	CASSSLTGSSTDTQYF
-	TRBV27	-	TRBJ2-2	TGTGCCAGCAGTATCAGGACTATCACCGGGGAGCTGTTTTTT	CASSIRTITGELFF
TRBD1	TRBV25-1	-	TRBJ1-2	TGTGCCAGCAGTGGAGCGGGACAGGGCGAGAACTATGGCTACACCTTC	CASSGAGQGENYGYTF
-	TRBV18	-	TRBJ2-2	TGTGCCAGCTCACCCCGGCGGGGCACTGGTAACACCGGGGAGCTGTTTTTT	CASSPRRGTGNTGELFF
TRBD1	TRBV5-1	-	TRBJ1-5	TGCGCCAGCAGCCCAGGGGGCCTAAATCAGCCCCAGCATTTT	CASSPGGLNQPQHF